The 3 T cell receptor beta chains given below trace back to one sample, sequenced in a study of TIL therapy for anti-PD-1-resistant metastatic lung cancer. Sequencing used immunoSEQ v3. Here immunoSEQ multiplex PCR was the method, and the copy in TCRdb shows in-frame clones only, minus some. Among 25,000 to 30,000 clones, 63% were seen once, and the ten largest hold about 16%. Specified time point: pre-treatment sample, taken before nivolumab and TIL therapy. The tumor samples were excised metastases, mostly pleural nodules or supraclavicular lymph nodes. Source: tumor tissue, taken at baseline. The receptors here all came from a woman between 25 and 80 years old with non-small cell lung cancer.

This clone was detected only once. The chain links TRBV27 to TRBJ1-2, with 9 bases identical to TRBD1. The CDR3 loop spans 13 amino acids. Germline V gene sequence: CDR1 MNHEY, CDR2 SMNVEV (reference sequence). V dropped 6 bases and J dropped 8; count of bases not matched to a gene: 7. In nucleotides, the CDR3 is TGTGCCAGCAGGGCCACAGGGGGCAGGGGCTACACCTTC. Translating it yields CASRATGGRGYTF.

The chain recombines TRBV27 with TRBJ2-1; no clear D gene. CDR3 length equals 13 residues. From germline, CDR1 is MNHEY and CDR2 SMNVEV (reference sequence). Trimming left V 8 bases short and J 7 bases short, with 15 bases between. The CDR3 reads CASGFPLGNEQFF. In DNA form, the CDR3 reads TGTGCCAGCGGGTTCCCGTTGGGTAATGAGCAGTTCTTC.

A note on this clone: As the CDR3 is not closed by the conserved phenylalanine or tryptophan, this likely results from a read error. The limits of the CDR3 on the DNA are not certain, so only TCRdb's listed CDR3 is given. This sequence joins TRBV21-1 and TRBJ1-1. TRBV21-1 is a listed pseudogene. The CDR3 has 8 residues if both end residues are counted. This CDR3 is CASTIKGG.